The subject of this entry is one T cell receptor beta chain. No antigen is known for it. Described time point: baseline, week 1 (first vaccination visit). Treatment defined: pre-vaccination baseline after standard-of-care therapy. Each donor presented with a new WHO grade 3 or 4 astrocytoma that tested IDH1-mutant and showed ATRX loss. This CDR3 region has 14 residues. Trimming cost V 5 bases and J 7 bases, with 12 bases left between them. Per the germline V gene, CDR1 is LNHNV and CDR2 is YYDKDF (reference sequence). These data originate in a study of a mutant IDH1 vaccine in newly diagnosed glioma. Across the study: Most patients had radiochemotherapy with temozolomide before enrollment; others had one alone. Whole-study findings and limits: The study observed vaccine-induced immune responses in 93.3% of patients.

Sequencing was performed with immunoSEQ multiplex PCR; in TCRdb, only in-frame clones are kept and a portion is missing. The sample gives tens of thousands of clones, about 85% of which show up once; around 5% is in the top ten. The receptor comes from a woman aged 35 to 49 with glioma. The starting material was PBMCs, obtained from a glioma patient treated with radiotherapy, temozolomide or both. J is TRBJ1-6 and V is TRBV15; a weak D match, TRBD1 (6 bases). CDR3 loop: CATSPDSENSPLHF. The DNA of the CDR3 is TGTGCCACCAGCCCGGACAGCGAAAATTCACCCCTCCACTTT.